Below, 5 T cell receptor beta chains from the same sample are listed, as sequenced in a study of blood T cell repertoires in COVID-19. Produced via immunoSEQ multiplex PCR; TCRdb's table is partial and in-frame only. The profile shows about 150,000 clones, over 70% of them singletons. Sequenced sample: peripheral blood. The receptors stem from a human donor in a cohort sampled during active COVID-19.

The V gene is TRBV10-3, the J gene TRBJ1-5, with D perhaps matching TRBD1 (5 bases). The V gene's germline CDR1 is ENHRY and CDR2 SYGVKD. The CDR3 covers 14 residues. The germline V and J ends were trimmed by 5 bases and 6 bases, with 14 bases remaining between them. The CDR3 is CAISPDSAFQPQHF. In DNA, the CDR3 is TGTGCCATCAGTCCCGACAGTGCGTTTCAGCCCCAGCATTTT.

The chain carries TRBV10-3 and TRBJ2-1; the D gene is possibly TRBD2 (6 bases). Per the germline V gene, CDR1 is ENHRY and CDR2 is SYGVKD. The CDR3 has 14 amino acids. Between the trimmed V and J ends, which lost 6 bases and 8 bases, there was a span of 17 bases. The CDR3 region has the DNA TGTGCCATCAGGGGGGGAACAGGTCAGGATGAGCAGTTCTTC. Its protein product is CAIRGGTGQDEQFF.

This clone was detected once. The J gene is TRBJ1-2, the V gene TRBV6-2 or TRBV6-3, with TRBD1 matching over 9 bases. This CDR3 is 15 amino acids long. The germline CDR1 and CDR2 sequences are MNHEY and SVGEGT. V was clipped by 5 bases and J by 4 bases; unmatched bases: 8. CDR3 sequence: CASSHPGQGIYGYTF. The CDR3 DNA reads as TGTGCCAGCAGTCATCCGGGACAGGGTATCTATGGCTACACCTTC.

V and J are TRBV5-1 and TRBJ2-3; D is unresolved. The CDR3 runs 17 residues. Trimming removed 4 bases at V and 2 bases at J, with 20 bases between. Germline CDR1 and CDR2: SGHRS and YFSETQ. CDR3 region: CASSRSEWASLTDTQYF. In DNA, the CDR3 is TGCGCCAGCAGCCGGTCCGAGTGGGCTTCTCTCACAGATACGCAGTATTTT. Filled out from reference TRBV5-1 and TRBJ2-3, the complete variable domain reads KAGVTQTPRYLIKTRGQQVTLSCSPISGHRSVSWYQQTPGQGLQFLFEYFSETQRNKGNFPGRFSGRQFSNSRSEMNVSTLELGDSALYLCASSRSEWASLTDTQYFGPGTRLTVL.

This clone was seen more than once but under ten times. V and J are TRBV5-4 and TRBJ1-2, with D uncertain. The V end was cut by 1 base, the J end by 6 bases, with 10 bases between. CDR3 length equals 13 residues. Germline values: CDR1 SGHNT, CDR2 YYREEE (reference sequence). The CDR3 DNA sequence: TGTGCCAGCAGCTTGAGAAATCAGGATGGCTACACCTTC. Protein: CASSLRNQDGYTF.